These 20 T cell receptor beta chains came from one sample sequenced in a study of T cell responses to AZD1222 COVID-19 vaccine. TCRdb's table, derived via immunoSEQ multiplex PCR, lists solely in-frame clones and lacks some. This sample yields 130,000 to 150,000 clones, of which roughly 80% are seen a single time; roughly 4% belongs to the top ten. The material was peripheral blood, obtained on day 0 of MenACWY control vaccination. These TCRs come from an adult in good health.

This chain joins TRBV5-1 and TRBJ1-2, with D perhaps TRBD1 (6 bases). Per the germline V gene, CDR1 is SGHRS and CDR2 is YFSETQ. The CDR3 has 13 residues. V lost 2 bases and J lost 8, with 13 bases in between. CDR3 bases: TGCGCCAGCAGCTTCAGGGGTCGAGAGGGCTACACCTTC. Protein: CASSFRGREGYTF. Combining the CDR3 with reference TRBV5-1 and TRBJ1-2 gives the whole variable domain KAGVTQTPRYLIKTRGQQVTLSCSPISGHRSVSWYQQTPGQGLQFLFEYFSETQRNKGNFPGRFSGRQFSNSRSEMNVSTLELGDSALYLCASSFRGREGYTFGSGTRLTVV.

The genes are TRBV6-2 or TRBV6-3 and TRBJ2-7, with 9 bases fitting TRBD1. J gave up 1 base and V 4 bases, and 8 bases lay outside the gene matches. CDR1 and CDR2 from the germline V gene are MNHEY and SVGEGT. The CDR3 runs to 16 residues. The CDR3 DNA reads TGTGCCAGCAGTTTTTCCGGGACAGGGCCATCCTACGAGCAGTACTTC. It encodes CASSFSGTGPSYEQYF.

The CDR3 DNA sequence: TGTGCCAGCAGCTTAGCGATAGGTCTCGGTTCACCCCTCCACTTT. This gives the protein CASSLAIGLGSPLHF. The rearrangement links TRBV7-2 to TRBJ1-6; D is unresolved. CDR3 length: 15 amino acids. V shed 0 bases and J shed 9 bases, with 12 bases lying between them. CDR1 and CDR2 (germline): SGHTA, FQGNSA.

This chain joins TRBV19 and TRBJ2-5, with D possibly being TRBD1 or TRBD2 (6 bases each). CDR1 and CDR2 from the germline V gene are LNHDA and SQIVND (reference sequence). The CDR3 is 16 amino acids. The V end lost 2 bases, the J end lost 4 bases, and 17 bases lay between the germline ends. The CDR3 DNA follows: TGTGCCAGTAGTATAACGTCGGGGGCGCCGGGAGAGACCCAGTACTTC. This gives the protein CASSITSGAPGETQYF.

The V gene is TRBV27, the J gene TRBJ1-6, with D possibly matching TRBD1 (6 bases). This CDR3 comprises 15 residues. Germline V gives CDR1 MNHEY, CDR2 SMNVEV (reference sequence). V lost 4 bases and J lost 4, with 11 bases in between. CDR3 residues: CASSSGQTYNSPLHF. In DNA, the CDR3 is TGTGCCAGCAGTTCAGGACAGACTTATAATTCACCCCTCCACTTT.

The rearrangement joins TRBV2 to TRBJ1-5; 9 nucleotides align to TRBD1. Germline V gives CDR1 SNHLY, CDR2 FYNNEI. The CDR3 runs 13 residues. V lost 7 bases to trimming and J lost 7 bases; unmatched junction nucleotides: 5. CDR3 in amino acids: CASTDRGGQPQHF. In DNA form, the CDR3 reads TGTGCCAGCACTGACAGGGGGGGACAGCCCCAGCATTTT.

The chain links TRBV5-1 to TRBJ1-3, with 9 bases lining up with TRBD1. V gave up 3 bases and J gave up 4 bases; unmatched junction bases: 5. CDR1 is SGHRS, CDR2 YFSETQ, per germline. CDR3 length equals 15 residues. CDR3 coding DNA: TGCGCCAGCAGCTCCCCCGGGACAGGGGGAAACACCATATATTTT. Protein product: CASSSPGTGGNTIYF.

The chain couples TRBV7-2 to TRBJ1-2; D might be TRBD1 (6 bases). V lost 5 bases, J lost 4 bases, and 17 bases lay in between. The CDR3 has 15 residues. Germline assignment: CDR1 SGHTA and CDR2 FQGNSA. CDR3: CASSPPGVGPYGYTF. CDR3 bases: TGTGCCAGCAGCCCCCCAGGGGTAGGCCCCTATGGCTACACCTTC.

This clone was seen only a few times. This rearrangement joins TRBV5-1 to TRBJ1-6; 7 nucleotides agree with TRBD1. From germline, CDR1 is SGHRS and CDR2 YFSETQ. The V gene end was trimmed by 4 bases and the J gene end by 7 bases; junction bases not matched to a gene: 8. This CDR3 has 15 amino acids. DNA of the CDR3: TGCGCCAGCAGCAGAGAGACAGGGCAGAATTCACCCCTCCACTTT. Translated, it gives CASSRETGQNSPLHF. The full variable domain, rest sourced from reference TRBV5-1 and TRBJ1-6, is KAGVTQTPRYLIKTRGQQVTLSCSPISGHRSVSWYQQTPGQGLQFLFEYFSETQRNKGNFPGRFSGRQFSNSRSEMNVSTLELGDSALYLCASSRETGQNSPLHFGNGTRLTVT.

This chain joins TRBV5-6 and TRBJ2-2, with D possibly matching TRBD1 (5 bases). The CDR3 sequence is 15 residues long. V gave up 3 bases and J gave up 4 bases, with 13 bases separating them. Germline V gene sequence: CDR1 SGHDT, CDR2 YYEEEE. The chain's CDR3 is CASSWQGLSTGELFF. In nucleotides, the CDR3 is TGTGCCAGCAGCTGGCAGGGCCTATCCACCGGGGAGCTGTTTTTT.

The gene calls are TRBV5-4 and TRBJ2-2; unclear D gene. Germline V CDR1 and CDR2: SGHNT, YYREEE (reference sequence). V was pared by 0 bases and J by 6 bases, with 6 bases between. This CDR3 spans 13 amino acids. The chain's CDR3 is CASSLGPPGELFF. DNA for the CDR3: TGTGCCAGCAGCTTGGGACCGCCCGGGGAGCTGTTTTTT.

The chain recombines TRBV2 with TRBJ2-3; D uncertain. Germline CDR1 SNHLY, CDR2 FYNNEI. The CDR3 is made up of 15 amino acids. The V and J ends lost 6 bases and 3 bases respectively, with 16 bases between them. Written as DNA, the CDR3 is TGTGCCAGCAGCCCGGAATCTCCTATGACAGATACGCAGTATTTT. Translated, it gives CASSPESPMTDTQYF.

This clone was counted many times. The chain uses TRBV7-9 and TRBJ1-2; the D is unclear. The V and J ends lost 4 bases and 3 bases respectively, with 15 bases between them. Germline lookup yields CDR1 SEHNR and CDR2 FQNEAQ (reference sequence). The CDR3 runs to 15 residues. The chain's CDR3 is CASSSGVATDYGYTF. DNA for the CDR3: TGTGCCAGCAGCTCCGGGGTGGCCACAGACTATGGCTACACCTTC.

This clone occurred once. A read error may be the cause here, since a much bigger clone is one base away. V and J are TRBV12-3 or TRBV12-4 and TRBJ2-2; D might be TRBD1 (6 bases). Trimming stripped 5 bases from V and 3 bases from J, with 7 bases between. CDR3 size: 13 residues. CDR3: CASSHRDTGELFF. Here the CDR3 DNA reads TGTGCCAGCAGTCACAGGGACACCGGGGAGCTGTTTTTT.

This clone was counted once. V and J are TRBV21-1 and TRBJ1-3. TRBV21-1 is a listed pseudogene. This CDR3 has 14 amino acids. CDR3 region: CASRGWDSGNTIYF. The CDR3 DNA sequence: TGTGCCAGCAGGGGTTGGGACTCTGGAAACACCATATATTTT.

The genes are TRBV7-3 and TRBJ1-5; D uncertain. Germline V gene data show CDR1 as SGHTA and CDR2 as FQGTGA. The CDR3 spans 13 residues. With 1 base removed from V and 4 bases from J, the gap between germline ends came to 5 bases. CDR3 DNA sequence: TGTGCCAGCAGCTTAAGGCATAATCAGCCCCAGCATTTT. Residues: CASSLRHNQPQHF.

V is TRBV10-3 and J is TRBJ2-7; D is perhaps TRBD1 (6 bases). Trimming pared 10 bases from V and 0 bases from J, leaving 13 bases between. CDR3 length: 13 amino acids. The V gene's germline CDR1 is ENHRY and CDR2 SYGVKD. DNA of the CDR3: TGTGCCACCAGGGACAACCTCTCCTACGAGCAGTACTTC. This codes for CATRDNLSYEQYF.

This clone turned up a few times. The J gene is TRBJ2-5, the V gene TRBV7-7; maybe TRBD2 (5 bases). This CDR3 has 14 amino acids. Per the germline V gene, CDR1 is SSHAT and CDR2 is FNYEAQ (reference sequence). V was shortened by 1 base and J by 4 bases, with 10 bases between the two germline ends. The CDR3 DNA reads TGTGCCAGCAGCTTAGGAGGGTGGGGAGAGACCCAGTACTTC. Translated, it gives CASSLGGWGETQYF.

This chain uses TRBV4-1 with TRBJ2-7, with a possible D match to TRBD2 (6 bases). With 0 bases removed from V and 0 bases from J, the gap between germline ends came to 12 bases. The CDR3 runs 16 residues. Germline loops: CDR1 MGHRA, CDR2 YSYEKL. DNA for the CDR3: TGCGCCAGCAGCCAAGATCGGAGGGAGAGCTCCTACGAGCAGTACTTC. This gives the protein CASSQDRRESSYEQYF.

The rearrangement joins TRBV30 to TRBJ1-2; D call uncertain. This CDR3 contains 13 residues. V was pared by 5 bases and J by 7 bases, with 17 bases between. The V gene's germline CDR1 is GTSNPN and CDR2 SVGIG (reference sequence). CDR3 bases: TGTGCCTGGGAGAGAGGTGGGGAAGGTGGCTACACCTTC. Its translation: CAWERGGEGGYTF.